This T cell receptor beta chain was recovered during a study of blood T cell repertoires in COVID-19 (dated by TCRdb to the early 2020s). Notes on the research overall: Samples from collaborators originated in the United States, Italy and Spain and spanned both the acute and convalescent phases of COVID-19. The samples were drawn from the first 160 participants of the ongoing ImmuneRACE study and from 1,200 or so subjects provided by 6 global collaborators. Where available, HLA class I and class II types were obtained from metadata supplied by the sample provider rather than from assay-based typing. Deeply sampled blood TCRbeta repertoires from subjects exposed to, actively infected with, or recovered from COVID-19 were included in the dataset. The sample metadata nearly always contained a de-identified subject ID, COVID-19 status, age in years and sex. The prospective study material was composed of cDNA or gDNA derived from T cells, B-cell-depleted T cells, or PBMCs. The repertoires were released in a freely available public database intended as a resource for research on the immune response to SARS-CoV-2.

The immunoSEQ Assay, a bias-controlled multiplex PCR, was used to amplify TCRbeta CDR3 regions from genomic DNA. The original pipeline was this. The number of nucleated cells in each sample was estimated by amplification of reference gene primers within the assay. To quantify the absolute abundance of each unique TCRbeta CDR3 rearrangement, sequence reads were collapsed and filtered. For each sample, productive Simpson clonality was calculated as the square root of Simpson's diversity index across productive rearrangements. TCRdb limited this immuneACCESS table to in-frame rearrangements with V and J called. A share of clones is missing; checked studies link under half to unresolved V genes, and the rest is unexplained. V, J and clone size were drawn from that table, and D and trimming were deduced from the DNA. The sample records 250,000 or so clones, roughly 85% of which are singletons. The ten largest clones represent 3.4% of the sample.

Note on this clone: It lacks a known antigen. There are no base qualities to consult, and no much larger clone falls within one base.

Whole blood was collected in K2EDTA tubes by collaborating institutions according to the institutions' own protocols. For TCRbeta analysis, collaborators shipped samples as frozen whole blood, isolated PBMCs, or DNA extracted from either of those sample types. The full study reports these points: The amount of clinical and demographic metadata varied by source and participant and was provided uncurated.

This TCR derives from a woman younger than 35 with acute or convalescent COVID-19. Sequencing was carried out using peripheral blood.

The CDR3 is CASSQRGYTTGEQYF. The nucleotide sequence is TGTGCCAGCAGCCAAAGGGGCTATACGACTGGGGAGCAGTACTTC. The chain is assembled from TRBV3-1 (or the pseudogene TRBV3-2) and TRBJ2-7; perhaps TRBD1 is the D gene, with 5 bases matching. Spanning cysteine to phenylalanine, the CDR3 consists of 15 amino acids. Solely the CDR3 DNA is kept, with 45 bases framed from the first base. CDR1 and CDR2 are drawn from the germline V gene (reference sequence): LGHDT, YNNKEL. Trimming removed 2 bases from V and 7 bases from J, leaving 18 bases between the germline ends.